This T cell receptor beta chain originates from a study of OX40 agonist ivuxolimab in advanced cancers. Profiling relied on immunoSEQ multiplex PCR, and the TCRdb table lists in-frame clones only, not all of them. The table shows 77,000 or so clones, with nearly 90% occurring only once. Here the sequenced sample was CD4+ or CD8+ T cells sorted from blood, taken in a trial of the OX40 agonist ivuxolimab. This sequence was found in an adult with an advanced solid tumor such as melanoma, head and neck, liver or kidney cancer.

The CDR3 DNA is TGTGCCAGCAGCCCAGCGGGTAGCTGGAGCTCCTACAATGAGCAGTTCTTC. Translated, it gives CASSPAGSWSSYNEQFF. The V call is TRBV9, the J call TRBJ2-1, with D maybe TRBD2 (6 bases). The CDR3 runs to 17 residues. V gave up 4 bases and J gave up 0 bases, with 17 bases separating them. Germline lookup yields CDR1 SGDLS and CDR2 YYNGEE. The variable domain in full, with the rest retrieved from reference TRBV9 and TRBJ2-1, is DSGVTQTPKHLITATGQRVTLRCSPRSGDLSVYWYQQSLDQGLQFLIQYYNGEERAKGNILERFSAQQFPDLHSELNLSSLELGDSALYFCASSPAGSWSSYNEQFFGPGTRLTVL.